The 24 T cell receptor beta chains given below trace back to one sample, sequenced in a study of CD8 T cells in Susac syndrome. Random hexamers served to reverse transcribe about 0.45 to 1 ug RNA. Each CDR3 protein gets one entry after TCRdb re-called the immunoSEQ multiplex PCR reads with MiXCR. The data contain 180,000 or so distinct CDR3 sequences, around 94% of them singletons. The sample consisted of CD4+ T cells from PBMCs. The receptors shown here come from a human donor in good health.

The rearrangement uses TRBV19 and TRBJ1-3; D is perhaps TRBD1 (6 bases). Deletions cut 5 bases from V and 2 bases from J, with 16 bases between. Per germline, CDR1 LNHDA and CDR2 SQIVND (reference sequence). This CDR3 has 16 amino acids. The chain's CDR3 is CASSPPGGGTGNTIYF. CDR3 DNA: TGTGCCAGTAGTCCGCCCGGAGGGGGAACTGGAAACACCATATATTTT.

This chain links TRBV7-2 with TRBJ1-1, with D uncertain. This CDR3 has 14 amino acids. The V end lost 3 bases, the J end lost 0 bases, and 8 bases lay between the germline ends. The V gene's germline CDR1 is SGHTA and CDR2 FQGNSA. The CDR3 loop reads CASSFSSMNTEAFF. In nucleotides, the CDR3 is TGTGCCAGCAGCTTCAGTTCCATGAACACTGAAGCTTTCTTT.

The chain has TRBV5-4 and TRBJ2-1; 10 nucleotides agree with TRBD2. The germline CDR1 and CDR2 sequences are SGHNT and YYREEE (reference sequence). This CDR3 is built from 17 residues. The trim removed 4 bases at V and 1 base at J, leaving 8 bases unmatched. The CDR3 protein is CASSRGASGGSYNEQFF. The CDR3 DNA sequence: TGTGCCAGCAGCCGCGGAGCTAGCGGGGGATCCTACAATGAGCAGTTCTTC.

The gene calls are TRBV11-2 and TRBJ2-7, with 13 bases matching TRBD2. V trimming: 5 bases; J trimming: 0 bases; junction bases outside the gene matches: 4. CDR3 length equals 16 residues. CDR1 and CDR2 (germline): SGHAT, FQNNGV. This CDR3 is CASSLRLAGGSYEQYF. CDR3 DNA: TGTGCCAGCAGCCTCAGACTAGCGGGGGGCTCCTACGAGCAGTACTTC. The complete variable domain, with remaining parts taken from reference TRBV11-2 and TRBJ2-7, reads EAGVAQSPRYKIIEKRQSVAFWCNPISGHATLYWYQQILGQGPKLLIQFQNNGVVDDSQLPKDRFSAERLKGVDSTLKIQPAKLEDSAVYLCASSLRLAGGSYEQYFGPGTRLTVT.

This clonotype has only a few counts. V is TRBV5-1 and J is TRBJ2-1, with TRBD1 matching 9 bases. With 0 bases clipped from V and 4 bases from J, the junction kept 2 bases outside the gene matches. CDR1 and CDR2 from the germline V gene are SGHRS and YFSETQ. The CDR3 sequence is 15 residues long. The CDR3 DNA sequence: TGCGCCAGCAGCTTGGGTGGACAGGGGTACAATGAGCAGTTCTTC. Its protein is CASSLGGQGYNEQFF.

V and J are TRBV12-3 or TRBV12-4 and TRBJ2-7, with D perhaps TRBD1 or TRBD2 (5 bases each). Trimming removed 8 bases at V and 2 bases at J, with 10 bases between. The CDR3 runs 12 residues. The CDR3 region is CASRGLPYEQYF. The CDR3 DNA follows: TGTGCCAGCCGGGGCCTGCCCTACGAGCAGTACTTC.

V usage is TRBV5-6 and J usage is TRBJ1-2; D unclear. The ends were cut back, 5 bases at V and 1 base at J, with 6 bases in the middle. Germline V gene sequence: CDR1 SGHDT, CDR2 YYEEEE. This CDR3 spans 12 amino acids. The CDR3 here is CASRRVNYGYTF. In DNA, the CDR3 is TGTGCCAGCAGAAGGGTTAACTATGGCTACACCTTC.

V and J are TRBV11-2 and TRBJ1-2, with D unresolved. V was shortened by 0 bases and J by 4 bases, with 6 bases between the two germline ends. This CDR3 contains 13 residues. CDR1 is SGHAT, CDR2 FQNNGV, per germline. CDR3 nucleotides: TGTGCCAGCAGCTTAGAGCCGTCCTATGGCTACACCTTC. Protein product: CASSLEPSYGYTF. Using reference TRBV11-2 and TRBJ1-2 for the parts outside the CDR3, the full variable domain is EAGVAQSPRYKIIEKRQSVAFWCNPISGHATLYWYQQILGQGPKLLIQFQNNGVVDDSQLPKDRFSAERLKGVDSTLKIQPAKLEDSAVYLCASSLEPSYGYTFGSGTRLTVV.

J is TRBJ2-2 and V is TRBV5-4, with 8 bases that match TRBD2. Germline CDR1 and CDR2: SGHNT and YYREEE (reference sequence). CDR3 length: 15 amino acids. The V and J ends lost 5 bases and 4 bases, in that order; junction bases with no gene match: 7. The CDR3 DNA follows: TGTGCCAGCAGTGCAGCGGGGGAGCTCACCGGGGAGCTGTTTTTT. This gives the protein CASSAAGELTGELFF.

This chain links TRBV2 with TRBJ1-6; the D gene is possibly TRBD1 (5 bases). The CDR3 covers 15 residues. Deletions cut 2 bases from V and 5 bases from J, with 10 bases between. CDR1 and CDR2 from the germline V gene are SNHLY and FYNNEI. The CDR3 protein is CASSERGANNSPLHF. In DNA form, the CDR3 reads TGTGCCAGCAGTGAAAGGGGAGCTAATAATTCACCCCTCCACTTT.

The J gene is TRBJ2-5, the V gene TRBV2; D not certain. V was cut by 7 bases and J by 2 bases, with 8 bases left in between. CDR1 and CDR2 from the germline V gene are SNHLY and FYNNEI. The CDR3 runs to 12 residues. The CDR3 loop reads CASKGEQETQYF. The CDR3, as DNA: TGTGCCAGCAAAGGCGAGCAAGAGACCCAGTACTTC.

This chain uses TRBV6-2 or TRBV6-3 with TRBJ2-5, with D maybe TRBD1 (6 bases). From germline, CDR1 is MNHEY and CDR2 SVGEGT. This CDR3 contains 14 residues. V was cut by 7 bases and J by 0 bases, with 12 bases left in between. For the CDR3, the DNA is TGTGCCAGCATCGGACAGAGCTACCAAGAGACCCAGTACTTC. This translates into CASIGQSYQETQYF.

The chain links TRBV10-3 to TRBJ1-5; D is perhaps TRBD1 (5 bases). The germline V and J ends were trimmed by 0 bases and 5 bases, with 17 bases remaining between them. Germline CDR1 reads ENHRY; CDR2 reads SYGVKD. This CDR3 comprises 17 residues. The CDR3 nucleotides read TGTGCCATCAGTGAGTCGGACACCCTATTAACTTATCAGCCCCAGCATTTT. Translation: CAISESDTLLTYQPQHF.

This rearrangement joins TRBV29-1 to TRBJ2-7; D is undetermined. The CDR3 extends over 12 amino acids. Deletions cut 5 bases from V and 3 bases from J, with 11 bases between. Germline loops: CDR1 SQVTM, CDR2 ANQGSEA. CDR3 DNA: TGCAGCGTTAGGACGGCTAGCTACGAGCAGTACTTC. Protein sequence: CSVRTASYEQYF.

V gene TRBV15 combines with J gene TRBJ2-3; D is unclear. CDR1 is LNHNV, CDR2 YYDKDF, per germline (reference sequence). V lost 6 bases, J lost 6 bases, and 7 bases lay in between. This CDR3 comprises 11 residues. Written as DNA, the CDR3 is TGTGCCACCAGTAATAGGGATACGCAGTATTTT. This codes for CATSNRDTQYF.

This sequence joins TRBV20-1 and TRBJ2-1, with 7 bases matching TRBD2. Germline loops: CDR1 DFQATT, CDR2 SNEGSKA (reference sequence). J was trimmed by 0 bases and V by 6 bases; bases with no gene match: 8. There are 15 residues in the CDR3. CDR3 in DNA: TGCAGTGCCCCCAAACTAGCGAGCTCCTACAATGAGCAGTTCTTC. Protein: CSAPKLASSYNEQFF.

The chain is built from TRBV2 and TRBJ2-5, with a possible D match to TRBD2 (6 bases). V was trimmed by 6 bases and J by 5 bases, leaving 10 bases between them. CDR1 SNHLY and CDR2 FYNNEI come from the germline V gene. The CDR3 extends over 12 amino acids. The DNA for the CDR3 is TGTGCCAGCAGGGCTAGCGCTGAGACCCAGTACTTC. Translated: CASRASAETQYF.

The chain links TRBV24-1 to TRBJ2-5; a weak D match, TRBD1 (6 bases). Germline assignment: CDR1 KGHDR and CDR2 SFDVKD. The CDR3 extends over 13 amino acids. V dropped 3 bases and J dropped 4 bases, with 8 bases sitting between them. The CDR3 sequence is CATSDGTLETQYF. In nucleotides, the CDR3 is TGTGCCACCAGTGATGGGACATTAGAGACCCAGTACTTC.

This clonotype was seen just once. The CDR3: CASSQSFHPQYF. CDR3 bases: TGTGCCAGCAGCCAAAGCTTCCATCCGCAGTATTTT. The chain joins TRBV14 to TRBJ2-3; D ambiguous. V was shortened by 2 bases and J by 10 bases, with 10 bases between the two germline ends. The CDR3 consists of 12 residues. Germline V gene lookup returns CDR1 SGHDN and CDR2 FVKESK.

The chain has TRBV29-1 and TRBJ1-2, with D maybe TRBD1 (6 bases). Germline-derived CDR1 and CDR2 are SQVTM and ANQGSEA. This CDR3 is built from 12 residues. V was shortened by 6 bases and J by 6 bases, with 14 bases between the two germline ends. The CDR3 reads CSVAGDSDGYTF. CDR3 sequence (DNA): TGCAGCGTCGCAGGGGATTCCGATGGCTACACCTTC.

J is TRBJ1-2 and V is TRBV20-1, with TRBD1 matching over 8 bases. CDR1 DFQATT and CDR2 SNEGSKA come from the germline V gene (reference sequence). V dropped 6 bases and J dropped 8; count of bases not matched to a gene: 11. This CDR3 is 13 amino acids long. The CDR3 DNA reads TGCAGTGCGGGACAAGACAGGGGTGGCGGCTACACCTTC. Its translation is CSAGQDRGGGYTF.

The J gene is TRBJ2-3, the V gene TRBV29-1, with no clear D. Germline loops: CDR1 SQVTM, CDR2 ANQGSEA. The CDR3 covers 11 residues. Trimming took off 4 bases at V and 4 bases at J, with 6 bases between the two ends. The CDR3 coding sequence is TGCAGCGTTGTTGACTCAGATACGCAGTATTTT. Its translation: CSVVDSDTQYF.

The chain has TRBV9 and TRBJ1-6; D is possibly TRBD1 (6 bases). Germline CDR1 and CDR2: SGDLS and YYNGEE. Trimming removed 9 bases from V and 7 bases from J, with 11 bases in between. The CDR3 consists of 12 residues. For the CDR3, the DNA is TGTGCCACTGGGGGGGCGAATTCACCCCTCCACTTT. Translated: CATGGANSPLHF.

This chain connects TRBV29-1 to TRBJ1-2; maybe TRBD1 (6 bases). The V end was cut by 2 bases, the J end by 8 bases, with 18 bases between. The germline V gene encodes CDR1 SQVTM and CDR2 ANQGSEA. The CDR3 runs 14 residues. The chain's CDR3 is CSVELQGGFFGYTF. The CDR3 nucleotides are TGCAGCGTTGAACTACAGGGTGGGTTCTTCGGCTACACCTTC.